This passage covers 32 T cell receptor beta chains from one sample sequenced in a study of blood T cell repertoires in COVID-19. Assay used: immunoSEQ multiplex PCR; TCRdb lists only in-frame clones, some missing. The repertoire holds 61,000 or so clones, 85% to 90% seen once, with less than 20% in the top ten. Sequencing input: peripheral blood. These TCRs come from an elderly woman with active COVID-19.

The chain links TRBV7-2 to TRBJ2-3; TRBD2 matches at 15 bases. The germline gives CDR1 SGHTA, CDR2 FQGNSA. CDR3 length: 16 residues. V trimming: 5 bases; J trimming: 8 bases; junction bases outside the gene matches: 8. The CDR3 DNA is TGTGCCAGCAGCCCACGGACTAGCGGGGGGGGGTTTACGCAGTATTTT. Translating gives CASSPRTSGGGFTQYF.

This chain links TRBV5-1 with TRBJ2-1; D possibly corresponds to TRBD2 (6 bases). V was shortened by 6 bases and J by 0 bases, with 19 bases between the two germline ends. Germline loops: CDR1 SGHRS, CDR2 YFSETQ. CDR3 length: 17 residues. The CDR3 here is CASNIRQAGSSYNEQFF. The DNA of the CDR3 is TGCGCCAGCAACATCCGCCAGGCGGGGAGCTCCTACAATGAGCAGTTCTTC.

The gene calls are TRBV2 and TRBJ2-7, with 9 bases that match TRBD1. Germline V gene sequence: CDR1 SNHLY, CDR2 FYNNEI. The ends lost 11 bases at V and 2 bases at J; junction bases unmatched: 7. This CDR3 comprises 13 residues. The CDR3, as DNA: TGTGCCGGTCGACAGGGGGTTACCTACGAGCAGTACTTC. This codes for CAGRQGVTYEQYF.

This clone was seen a single time. V and J are TRBV15 and TRBJ2-7; 13 nucleotides agree with TRBD2. The CDR3 has 17 residues. V dropped 2 bases and J dropped 3; count of bases not matched to a gene: 7. In germline, CDR1 is LNHNV, CDR2 YYDKDF (reference sequence). CDR3 in amino acids: CATSRSLGLAGNYEQYF. The CDR3, as DNA: TGTGCCACCAGCAGATCCTTGGGACTAGCGGGAAACTACGAGCAGTACTTC.

This chain links TRBV9 with TRBJ1-2; no definite D call. Germline values: CDR1 SGDLS, CDR2 YYNGEE. The CDR3 runs 13 residues. V lost 4 bases and J lost 8, with 15 bases in between. In DNA, the CDR3 is TGTGCCAGCAGCTATTCCCAACGAGGGGGCTACACCTTC. Its translation: CASSYSQRGGYTF.

The chain has TRBV6-5 and TRBJ2-7; D is ambiguous. CDR3 length: 15 amino acids. V lost 6 bases, J lost 3 bases, and 18 bases lay in between. The germline V gene has CDR1 MNHEY and CDR2 SVGAGI. The CDR3 spells CASRAFGVDSYEQYF. CDR3 coding DNA: TGTGCCAGCAGGGCTTTCGGAGTGGATAGCTACGAGCAGTACTTC.

The chain recombines TRBV7-2 with TRBJ2-3, with D unclear. The CDR3 is 13 amino acids. V was clipped by 7 bases and J by 2 bases, with 10 bases between them. CDR1 SGHTA and CDR2 FQGNSA come from the germline V gene. The CDR3 loop is CASKRAITDTQYF. The CDR3 DNA sequence: TGTGCCAGCAAAAGAGCTATCACAGATACGCAGTATTTT.

J is TRBJ2-7 and V is TRBV30; 11 nucleotides agree with TRBD2. Germline V lookup: CDR1 GTSNPN, CDR2 SVGIG (reference sequence). The CDR3 has 14 residues. The V gene end was trimmed by 2 bases and the J gene end by 4 bases; junction bases not matched to a gene: 4. As DNA, the CDR3 is TGTGCCTGGAGTTCTACTAGCGGGGGTTACGAGCAGTACTTC. The encoded protein is CAWSSTSGGYEQYF.

This chain uses TRBV18 with TRBJ1-5; 9 bases are shared with TRBD1. This CDR3 has 13 residues. V gave up 3 bases and J gave up 6 bases; unmatched junction bases: 0. From germline, CDR1 is KGHSH and CDR2 LQKENI. The CDR3 bases are TGTGCCAGCTCACCGGACAGGGGTCAGCCCCAGCATTTT. Translating gives CASSPDRGQPQHF.

This sequence joins TRBV7-8 and TRBJ1-4; 7 bases map to TRBD1. Trimming at V came to 5 bases and at J to 4 bases, leaving 7 bases not matched to a gene. This CDR3 contains 15 residues. CDR1 SGHVS and CDR2 FQNEAQ come from the germline V gene. The CDR3 is CASSGTGTVNEKLFF. The CDR3 region has the DNA TGTGCCAGCAGCGGAACCGGGACAGTTAATGAAAAACTGTTTTTT. Full variable domain (missing parts from reference TRBV7-8 and TRBJ1-4): GAGVSQSPRYKVAKRGQDVALRCDPISGHVSLFWYQQALGQGPEFLTYFQNEAQLDKSGLPSDRFFAERPEGSVSTLKIQRTQQEDSAVYLCASSGTGTVNEKLFFGSGTQLSVL.

This clone was counted between two and nine times. The chain uses TRBV6-5 and TRBJ2-5; possible D gene TRBD2, 6 bases. Germline V CDR1 and CDR2: MNHEY, SVGAGI. The V gene lost 2 bases and the J gene lost 4 bases, with 8 bases spanning the gap. This CDR3 contains 13 residues. CDR3 residues: CASSYAGGETQYF. For the CDR3, the DNA is TGTGCCAGCAGTTACGCCGGGGGAGAGACCCAGTACTTC.

This chain links TRBV3-1 (or the pseudogene TRBV3-2) with TRBJ2-7; D gene unclear. The germline V and J ends were trimmed by 1 base and 2 bases, with 9 bases remaining between them. This CDR3 contains 14 residues. Germline V CDR1 and CDR2: LGHDT, YNNKEL (reference sequence). Here the CDR3 DNA reads TGTGCCAGCAGCCAAGGAACAGCACCCTACGAGCAGTACTTC. Translated: CASSQGTAPYEQYF.

This clone is a singleton in its sample. The rearrangement uses TRBV12-5 and TRBJ2-3, with D possibly TRBD2 on 5 matching bases. Germline CDR1 and CDR2: LGHNT and FRNRAP. This CDR3 contains 15 residues. V lost 5 bases and J 6 bases, leaving 18 bases between the germline ends. Written as DNA, the CDR3 is TGTGCTAGTGGTACCAGACTACCCCTTTCGGATACGCAGTATTTT. This translates into CASGTRLPLSDTQYF.

The J gene is TRBJ1-2, the V gene TRBV25-1, with 9 bases aligning to TRBD1. From germline, CDR1 is MGHDK and CDR2 SYGVNS. The V and J ends lost 4 bases and 5 bases, in that order; junction bases with no gene match: 5. The CDR3 covers 14 residues. The CDR3 region has the DNA TGTGCCAGCAGTGGGGACAGGGTAAAGTATGGCTACACCTTC. It yields the protein CASSGDRVKYGYTF.

This clone was seen a single time. The chain has TRBV5-8 and TRBJ2-3; the match to TRBD2 covers 15 bases. Trimming removed 0 bases from V and 4 bases from J; junction bases left unmatched: 9. The CDR3 length is 19 residues. Germline V gene lookup returns CDR1 SGHTS and CDR2 YDEGEE. This CDR3 reads CASSLADGLAGGVPDTQYF. The CDR3 region has the DNA TGTGCCAGCAGCTTGGCCGACGGACTAGCGGGGGGGGTACCAGATACGCAGTATTTT.

V gene TRBV5-1 combines with J gene TRBJ2-7; 8 nucleotides agree with TRBD2. Germline-derived CDR1 and CDR2 are SGHRS and YFSETQ. V shed 10 bases and J 1 base; nucleotides not matched to a gene: 7. The CDR3 contains 13 residues. The CDR3: CACRLAPSYEQYF. Written as DNA, the CDR3 is TGCGCCTGTCGACTAGCGCCGTCCTACGAGCAGTACTTC.

The chain recombines TRBV12-3 or TRBV12-4 with TRBJ2-7, with unresolved D. The CDR3 spans 13 residues. V was cut by 5 bases and J by 0 bases, with 8 bases left in between. In DNA form, the CDR3 reads TGTGCCAGCAGTCGGGTTAGCTCCTACGAGCAGTACTTC. Encoded protein: CASSRVSSYEQYF.

The V call is TRBV5-1, the J call TRBJ2-3; 13 positions agree with TRBD2. The CDR3 extends over 17 amino acids. J lost 2 bases, V lost 3 bases, and 6 bases had no gene match. The germline CDR1 and CDR2 sequences are SGHRS and YFSETQ. The CDR3 region has the DNA TGCGCCAGCAGCTGGAAAACTAGCGGGGGGGCCACAGATACGCAGTATTTT. Protein: CASSWKTSGGATDTQYF.

The V and J genes are TRBV3-1 (or the pseudogene TRBV3-2) and TRBJ2-1, with 8 bases fitting TRBD2. The CDR3 spans 15 residues. Germline CDR1 reads LGHDT; CDR2 reads YNNKEL (reference sequence). Unmatched junction bases numbered 13, after V lost 3 bases and J lost 12 bases. In DNA, the CDR3 is TGTGCCAGCAGCCACTACGAGACGACGGGGGGGCGGCAGTTCTTC. Translation gives CASSHYETTGGRQFF.

This chain links TRBV5-1 with TRBJ2-2; perhaps TRBD1 as D (6 bases). The germline CDR1 and CDR2 sequences are SGHRS and YFSETQ. Trimming cost V 2 bases and J 3 bases, with 11 bases left between them. The CDR3 contains 15 residues. The CDR3 nucleotides are TGCGCCAGCAGCTTCGGACAGACGCACACCGGGGAGCTGTTTTTT. Encoded protein: CASSFGQTHTGELFF.

The CDR3 sequence is CASSVRESNTEAFF. CDR3 bases: TGTGCCAGCAGCGTACGGGAGTCGAACACTGAAGCTTTCTTT. The V and J genes are TRBV9 and TRBJ1-1; D remains unclear. The CDR3 is 14 amino acids. Trimming took off 1 base at V and 1 base at J, with 8 bases between the two ends. Germline V lookup: CDR1 SGDLS, CDR2 YYNGEE.

The chain uses TRBV14 and TRBJ2-3; 7 nucleotides line up with TRBD2. Per the germline V gene, CDR1 is SGHDN and CDR2 is FVKESK. The CDR3 spans 16 residues. Germline trimming cut 1 base from V and 0 bases from J; bases unmatched to any gene: 4. CDR3 residues: CASSQGILASTDTQYF. The CDR3 region has the DNA TGTGCCAGCAGCCAAGGAATACTAGCGAGCACAGATACGCAGTATTTT.

The chain links TRBV5-1 to TRBJ2-7, with TRBD2 matching 8 bases. The CDR3 spans 16 residues. The germline CDR1 and CDR2 sequences are SGHRS and YFSETQ. V lost 2 bases and J lost 1; bases outside the gene matches: 8. The CDR3 DNA sequence: TGCGCCAGCAGCTTAAGGGGGGGACTAGGGTCCTACGAGCAGTACTTC. Amino acid sequence: CASSLRGGLGSYEQYF.

The V gene is TRBV28, the J gene TRBJ1-1, with 8 bases matching TRBD1. CDR1 is MDHEN and CDR2 is SYDVKM in the germline V gene. The CDR3 runs to 16 residues. Unmatched junction bases numbered 5, after V lost 1 base and J lost 1 base. CDR3 in amino acids: CASSLFPGTGNTEAFF. Written as DNA, the CDR3 is TGTGCCAGCAGTTTATTCCCCGGGACAGGGAACACTGAAGCTTTCTTT.

The chain recombines TRBV14 with TRBJ1-2; 7 bases are shared with TRBD1. CDR1 SGHDN and CDR2 FVKESK come from the germline V gene. The ends lost 2 bases at V and 8 bases at J; junction bases unmatched: 8. The CDR3 is 14 amino acids. In DNA, the CDR3 is TGTGCCAGCAGCCAATTCTATACAGGGGAAGGCTACACCTTC. As protein: CASSQFYTGEGYTF. Variable domain in full (rest from reference TRBV14 and TRBJ1-2): EAGVTQFPSHSVIEKGQTVTLRCDPISGHDNLYWYRRVMGKEIKFLLHFVKESKQDESGMPNNRFLAERTGGTYSTLKVQPAELEDSGVYFCASSQFYTGEGYTFGSGTRLTVV.

DNA of the CDR3: TGTGCCTGGAGACAGGGGGTTGCAGATACGCAGTATTTT. Its protein product is CAWRQGVADTQYF. This chain uses TRBV30 with TRBJ2-3; 8 nucleotides match TRBD1. The CDR3 runs to 13 residues. Germline values: CDR1 GTSNPN, CDR2 SVGIG (reference sequence). With V trimmed by 3 bases and J by 4 bases, 3 bases remained unmatched.

J is TRBJ1-2 and V is TRBV2; possibly TRBD1 for D (6 bases). The CDR3 spans 12 residues. Germline assignment: CDR1 SNHLY and CDR2 FYNNEI. Trimming removed 7 bases at V and 4 bases at J, with 10 bases between. This CDR3 is CASNRAAYGYTF. CDR3 bases: TGTGCCAGCAACAGGGCCGCCTATGGCTACACCTTC.

J is TRBJ2-7 and V is TRBV28; 10 nucleotides line up with TRBD1. The CDR3 is made up of 14 amino acids. The germline V gene encodes CDR1 MDHEN and CDR2 SYDVKM. The V gene end was trimmed by 5 bases and the J gene end by 3 bases; junction bases not matched to a gene: 4. CDR3 coding DNA: TGTGCCAGCAGTCCCGGGACAGGGGTCTACGAGCAGTACTTC. Translated: CASSPGTGVYEQYF.

The chain couples TRBV6-5 to TRBJ2-7, with a possible D match to TRBD1 (6 bases). The CDR3 length is 15 residues. V was clipped by 2 bases and J by 6 bases, with 17 bases between them. Germline CDR1 reads MNHEY; CDR2 reads SVGAGI. CDR3 amino acids: CASSYGPRGSFEQYF. The CDR3 DNA is TGTGCCAGCAGTTACGGGCCGAGGGGGTCTTTCGAGCAGTACTTC.

This chain joins TRBV18 and TRBJ1-1; 9 bases agree with TRBD1. With 2 bases clipped from V and 5 bases from J, the junction kept 6 bases outside the gene matches. CDR1 and CDR2 (germline): KGHSH, LQKENI. The CDR3 is 15 amino acids. The CDR3 nucleotides read TGTGCCAGCTCACCATTTTTCGGACAGGGGACTGAAGCTTTCTTT. Its translation is CASSPFFGQGTEAFF.

On this clone itself: The sample contains more than one DNA sequence encoding this CDR3. This chain uses TRBV7-2 with TRBJ1-1; 10 bases fit TRBD1. Looked up from germline, CDR1 is SGHTA and CDR2 is FQGNSA. There are 15 residues in the CDR3. V trimming: 3 bases; J trimming: 1 base; junction bases outside the gene matches: 2. The CDR3 DNA reads TGTGCCAGCAGCTTGAGGACAGGGGGGAACACTGAAGCTTTCTTT. Protein: CASSLRTGGNTEAFF.

The J gene is TRBJ1-2, the V gene TRBV6-5; no clear D gene. Germline V lookup: CDR1 MNHEY, CDR2 SVGAGI. There are 14 residues in the CDR3. Trimming stripped 0 bases from V and 3 bases from J, with 8 bases between. The CDR3 DNA sequence: TGTGCCAGCAGTTACTCGGGCAGCTACTATGGCTACACCTTC. Translated, it gives CASSYSGSYYGYTF.